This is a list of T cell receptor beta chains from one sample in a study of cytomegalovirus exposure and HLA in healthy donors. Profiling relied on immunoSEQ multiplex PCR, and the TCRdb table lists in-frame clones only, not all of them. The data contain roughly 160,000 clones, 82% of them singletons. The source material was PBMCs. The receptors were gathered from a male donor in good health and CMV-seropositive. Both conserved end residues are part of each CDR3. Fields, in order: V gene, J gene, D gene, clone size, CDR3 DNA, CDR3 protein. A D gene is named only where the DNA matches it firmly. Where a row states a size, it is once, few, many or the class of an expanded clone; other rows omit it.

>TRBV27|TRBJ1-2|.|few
TGTGCCAGCAGTTCCGCAGCAGGGCGGGGTGGCTACACCTTC
CASSSAAGRGGYTF
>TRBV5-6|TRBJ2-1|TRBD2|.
TGTGCCAGCAGCTTTCGCGTAGCGGGTCGGCCCAATGAGCAGTTCTTC
CASSFRVAGRPNEQFF
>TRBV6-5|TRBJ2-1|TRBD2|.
TGTGCCAGCAGTTACCGGACTAGCGGCCCGTACAATGAGCAGTTCTTC
CASSYRTSGPYNEQFF
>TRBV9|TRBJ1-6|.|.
TGTGCCAGCAGCGCTGAGGGACATAGCTCCTATAATTCACCCCTCCACTTT
CASSAEGHSSYNSPLHF
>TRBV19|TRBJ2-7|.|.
TGTGCCAGTAGTTCAAAGGGGTTCTACGAGCAGTACTTC
CASSSKGFYEQYF
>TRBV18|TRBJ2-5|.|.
TGTGCCAGCTCACCACCAGCGGGCACCCAAGAGACCCAGTACTTC
CASSPPAGTQETQYF
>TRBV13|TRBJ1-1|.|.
TGTGCCAGCAGCTTAGGGCGGATGATGAACACTGAAGCTTTCTTT
CASSLGRMMNTEAFF
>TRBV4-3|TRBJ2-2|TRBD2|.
TGCGCCAGCAGCCAAGATCTTCGGGGGGGTTTAAGCGGGGAGCTGTTTTTT
CASSQDLRGGLSGELFF
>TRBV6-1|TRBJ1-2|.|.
TGTGCCAGTTGGTGGGGGGGCACAGGCTACACCTTC
CASWWGGTGYTF
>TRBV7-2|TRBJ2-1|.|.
TGTGCCAGCAGCTTAGCCCGAGTACGGGAGCAGTTCTTC
CASSLARVREQFF
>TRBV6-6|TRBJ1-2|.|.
TGTGCCAGCAGTCCACAGGGAAGGTATGGCTACACCTTC
CASSPQGRYGYTF
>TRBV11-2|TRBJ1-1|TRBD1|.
TGTGCCAGCAGCTGGGACAGGGGGCTCACTGAAGCTTTCTTT
CASSWDRGLTEAFF
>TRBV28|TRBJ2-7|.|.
TGTGCCGGTGGGACTCTCTACGAGCAGTACTTC
CAGGTLYEQYF
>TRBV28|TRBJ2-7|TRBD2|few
TGTGCCAGCAGTTCGCGCGGGAGGATCAGCTACGAGCAGTACTTC
CASSSRGRISYEQYF
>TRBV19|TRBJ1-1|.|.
TGTGCCAGTAGTACCAGGACAACGACTGAAGCTTTCTTT
CASSTRTTTEAFF
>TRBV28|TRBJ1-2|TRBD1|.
TGTGCCAGCAGTGGATTCCGGGACAGGGCAACTGGCTACACCTTC
CASSGFRDRATGYTF
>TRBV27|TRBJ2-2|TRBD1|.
TGTGCCAGCAGTTCCGGACAGGGGAGATCCGGGGAGCTGTTTTTT
CASSSGQGRSGELFF
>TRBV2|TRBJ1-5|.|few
TGTGCCAGCAGTGACCTGATCTCGAGTCAGCCCCAGCATTTT
CASSDLISSQPQHF
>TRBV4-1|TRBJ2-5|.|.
TGCGCCAGCAGCCAAGATTCTACGGGGGTCAACCAAGAGACCCAGTACTTC
CASSQDSTGVNQETQYF
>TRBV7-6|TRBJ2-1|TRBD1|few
TGTGCCAGCAGCTCCGGGACAGGGGGGCGGAATGAGCAGTTCTTC
CASSSGTGGRNEQFF
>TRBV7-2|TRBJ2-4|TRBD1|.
TGTGCCAGCAGCGGGAGACAGGGGTTAAAAAACATTCAGTACTTC
CASSGRQGLKNIQYF
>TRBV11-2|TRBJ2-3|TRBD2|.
TGTGCCAGCAGCCTAGGATCCGGGGACTACACAGATACGCAGTATTTT
CASSLGSGDYTDTQYF
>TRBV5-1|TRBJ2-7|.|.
TGCGCCAGCAGTCCACAGGGAACTTACGAGCAGTACTTC
CASSPQGTYEQYF
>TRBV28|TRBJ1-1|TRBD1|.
TGTGCCAGCAGCCGGGACAGGGGGCGGGCTTTCTTT
CASSRDRGRAFF
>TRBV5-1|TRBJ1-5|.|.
TGCGCCAGCAGCTCGACCGGGACAAAGGATCAGCCCCAGCATTTT
CASSSTGTKDQPQHF
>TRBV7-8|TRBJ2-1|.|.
TGTGCCACTGAGGGGGGGGTTTACAATGAGCAGTTCTTC
CATEGGVYNEQFF
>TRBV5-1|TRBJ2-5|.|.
TGCGCCAGCAGCCTGGGAACAGGGTCTGAGACCCAGTACTTC
CASSLGTGSETQYF
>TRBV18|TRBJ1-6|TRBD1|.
TGTGCCAGCTCACCAGAACCAGCGGGACAGGGATCACCCCTCCACTTT
CASSPEPAGQGSPLHF
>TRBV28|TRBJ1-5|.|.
TGTGCCAGCAGTAAAGCAAAATTTAATCAGCCCCAGCATTTT
CASSKAKFNQPQHF
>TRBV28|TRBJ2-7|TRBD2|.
TGTGCCAGCAGTCCTTTCGACCTAGCGGGAGGTACCTACGAGCAGTACTTC
CASSPFDLAGGTYEQYF
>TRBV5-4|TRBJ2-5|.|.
TGTGCCAGCAGCGGGGTCGAGGGTGAAGAGACCCAGTACTTC
CASSGVEGEETQYF
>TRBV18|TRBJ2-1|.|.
TGTGCCAGCTCCCGTGACGACTTGAATGAGCAGTTCTTC
CASSRDDLNEQFF
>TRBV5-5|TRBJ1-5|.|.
TGTGCCAGCAGCTTACAGGGTAGAAGCAATCAGCCCCAGCATTTT
CASSLQGRSNQPQHF
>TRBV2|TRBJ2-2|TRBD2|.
TGTGCCAGCAGTCGACTAGCGTACACCGGGGAGCTGTTTTTT
CASSRLAYTGELFF
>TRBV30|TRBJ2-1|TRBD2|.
TGTGCCTGGAGGGTACTAGCGAACAATGAGCAGTTCTTC
CAWRVLANNEQFF
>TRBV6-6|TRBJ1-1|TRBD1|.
TGTGCCAGCACCCCAGGGGGATTGGGCACTGAAGCTTTCTTT
CASTPGGLGTEAFF
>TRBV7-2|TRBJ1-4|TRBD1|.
TGTGCCAGCAGCCACACAGGGGGCGGCGAAAAACTGTTTTTT
CASSHTGGGEKLFF